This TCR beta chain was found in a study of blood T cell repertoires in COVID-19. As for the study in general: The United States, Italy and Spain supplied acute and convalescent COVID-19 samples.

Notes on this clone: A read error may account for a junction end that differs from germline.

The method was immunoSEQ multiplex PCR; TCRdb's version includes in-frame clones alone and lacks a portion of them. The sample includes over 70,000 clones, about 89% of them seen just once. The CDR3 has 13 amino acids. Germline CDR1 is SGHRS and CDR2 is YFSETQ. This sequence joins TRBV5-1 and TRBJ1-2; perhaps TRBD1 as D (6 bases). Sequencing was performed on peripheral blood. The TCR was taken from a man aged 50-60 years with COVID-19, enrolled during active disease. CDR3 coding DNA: TGCGCCAGCAGCCCAACAGGGAACTCTGGCTACACCTTC. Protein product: CASSPTGNSGYTF. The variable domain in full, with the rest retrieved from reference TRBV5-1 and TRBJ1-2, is KAGVTQTPRYLIKTRGQQVTLSCSPISGHRSVSWYQQTPGQGLQFLFEYFSETQRNKGNFPGRFSGRQFSNSRSEMNVSTLELGDSALYLCASSPTGNSGYTFGSGTRLTVV.